These T cell receptor beta chains were read from a single sample in a study of shared clonotypes between healthy human individuals. Only in-frame clones appear in the TCRdb table, and some are missing; sequencing was by immunoSEQ multiplex PCR. The repertoire has 950,000 to 1,300,000 clones, about 70% of them found once; the top ten carry roughly 1.5%. Sequenced input: memory CD4+ T cells sorted from blood. The receptors come from a man between 18 and 29 years old in good health. CDR3s include the opening cysteine and the closing phenylalanine or tryptophan. The D gene is left open where the match is weak. The listing skips clone size in some rows; elsewhere it reads once, few, many or a size class.

abundance,j_gene,v_gene,d_gene,CDR3aa,CDR3nt
NA,TRBJ2-3,TRBV19,NA,CASSTTGAVGGTDTQYF,TGTGCCAGTAGTACCACGGGCGCGGTGGGGGGCACAGATACGCAGTATTTT
few,TRBJ1-1,TRBV28,NA,CASSLVGRTEAFF,TGTGCCAGCAGTTTAGTCGGGAGGACTGAAGCTTTCTTT
NA,TRBJ2-3,TRBV2,TRBD2,CASSEQLAGGRGTQYF,TGTGCCAGCAGTGAACAGCTAGCGGGGGGGCGCGGTACGCAGTATTTT
NA,TRBJ1-2,TRBV19,NA,CASSKTGHGYTF,TGTGCCAGTAGTAAAACAGGGCATGGCTACACCTTC
many,TRBJ1-1,TRBV18,NA,CASLGLSAEAFF,TGTGCCAGCCTGGGCCTATCGGCTGAAGCTTTCTTT
NA,TRBJ2-1,TRBV10-3,NA,CAISERGTVNNEQFF,TGTGCCATCAGTGAGAGGGGGACTGTAAACAATGAGCAGTTCTTC
NA,TRBJ1-2,TRBV27,NA,CASSTSRAPGYTF,TGTGCCAGCAGTACCTCGCGGGCTCCCGGCTACACCTTC
NA,TRBJ1-1,TRBV18,NA,CASSPLGANTEAFF,TGTGCCAGCTCACCTCTGGGAGCGAACACTGAAGCTTTCTTT
NA,TRBJ2-7,TRBV7-2,TRBD1,CASSFRAGGSYEQYF,TGTGCCAGCAGCTTTCGAGCAGGGGGCTCCTACGAGCAGTACTTC
once,TRBJ1-3,TRBV5-1,NA,CASSLGGGSGNTIYF,TGCGCCAGCAGCTTGGGTGGAGGGTCCGGAAACACCATATATTTT
NA,TRBJ2-3,TRBV7-2,TRBD2,CASSSWTSRADTQYF,TGTGCCAGCAGCTCCTGGACTAGCCGGGCAGATACGCAGTATTTT
few,TRBJ1-5,TRBV27,NA,CASSLVREGQPQHF,TGTGCCAGCAGTTTAGTCAGGGAAGGACAGCCCCAGCATTTT
NA,TRBJ1-2,TRBV25-1,TRBD1,CASSSRTGGDGYTF,TGTGCCAGCAGTTCACGGACAGGGGGTGATGGCTACACCTTC
NA,TRBJ2-7,TRBV10-3,TRBD2,CAIRAGELYEQYF,TGTGCCATTAGGGCGGGAGAACTGTACGAGCAGTACTTC
many,TRBJ1-2,TRBV30,NA,CAWSVTGTVYGYTF,TGTGCCTGGAGTGTAACAGGGACGGTTTATGGCTACACCTTC
NA,TRBJ2-2,TRBV6-1,NA,CASSELAAGELFF,TGTGCCAGCAGTGAATTGGCAGCCGGGGAGCTGTTTTTT
NA,TRBJ2-1,TRBV15,NA,CATSRGGPARNEQFF,TGTGCCACCAGCAGAGGGGGTCCGGCTCGTAATGAGCAGTTCTTC
NA,TRBJ1-3,TRBV30,NA,CAWSFSGVGNTIYF,TGTGCCTGGAGTTTCTCAGGGGTAGGAAACACCATATATTTT
few,TRBJ2-7,TRBV9,TRBD1,CASSEQGAGYEQYF,TGTGCCAGCAGCGAACAGGGGGCCGGATACGAGCAGTACTTC
NA,TRBJ2-7,TRBV11-3,NA,CASSLAGGSDEQYF,TGTGCCAGCAGCTTAGCCGGGGGTAGCGACGAGCAGTACTTC